The clone carrying this TCR beta chain occurred a few times. Antigen specificity is unknown. This CDR3 is built from 14 residues. Germline loops: CDR1 SGHTA, CDR2 FQGNSA. The V end was cut by 5 bases, the J end by 5 bases, with 12 bases between. TCRdb redid the calling of the 5' RACE reads with MiXCR, one entry per CDR3 protein. The sample shows roughly 220,000 distinct CDR3 sequences, about 17% of them seen only once. The source of the sample is a study of CD8 T cells in ankylosing spondylitis. Study results and caveats: Apparently characteristic of ankylosing spondylitis blood was a TCR beta motif (about 8 highly homologous variants).

V usage is TRBV7-2 and J usage is TRBJ2-2; D ambiguous. The sequence derives from a male donor with ankylosing spondylitis. Sequenced input: blood, either unsorted or a sorted T cell fraction (not recorded which). The CDR3: CASSPEKDTGELFF. CDR3 DNA sequence: TGTGCCAGCAGCCCTGAGAAAGATACCGGGGAGCTGTTTTTT.